The clone carrying this T cell receptor beta chain was seen repeatedly, ten times or more. The antigen is undetermined. V was shortened by 0 bases and J by 2 bases, with 8 bases between the two germline ends. Germline CDR1 is MNHNS and CDR2 is SASEGT. The CDR3 runs 15 residues. Study observations and caveats: Tumor-infiltrating Treg TCR alpha and beta sequences overlapped most with tumor naive CD4+ T cells, then blood naive.

TCRdb reanalysed the 5' RACE reads using MiXCR and keeps one entry per CDR3 protein. This sample has about 40,000 distinct CDR3 sequences, with about 20% found just once. Tregs were sorted as CD4+CD25+CD127-/low cells. J is TRBJ2-1 and V is TRBV6-1; no definite D call. The sequence was obtained from a female donor with breast cancer. The sequenced sample was Tregs sorted from blood. CDR3 in amino acids: CASSEANEAYNEQFF. In DNA form, the CDR3 reads TGTGCCAGCAGTGAAGCCAATGAGGCCTACAATGAGCAGTTCTTC.